This T cell receptor beta chain is drawn from a study of T cells of healthy individuals. This CDR3 spans 14 amino acids. The V gene's germline CDR1 is LGHNA and CDR2 YSLEER. V shed 4 bases, J shed 8 bases, and the junction held 8 bases outside the gene matches. TCRdb processed the 5' RACE reads anew with MiXCR; each CDR3 protein has one entry. Seen here are approximately 50,000 distinct CDR3 sequences, over 12% observed once, and the top ten hold roughly a sixth. The genes are TRBV4-3 and TRBJ1-5, with 7 bases aligning to TRBD1. The receptor comes from a human donor in good health. CDR3: CASSPSTGSKPQHF. For the CDR3, the DNA is TGCGCCAGCAGCCCCTCGACAGGGAGTAAGCCCCAGCATTTT.